A single sample gave rise to the 32 T cell receptor beta chains below, sequenced in a study of cytomegalovirus exposure and HLA in healthy donors. The PCR used 60 Vbeta and 13 Jbeta primers. Data came from immunoSEQ multiplex PCR; TCRdb stores just in-frame clones and leaves some out. The table has around 150,000 clones, nearly 80% seen once. The sequenced material came from PBMCs. These receptor sequences come from a male donor in good health and CMV-seronegative.

The genes are TRBV4-3 and TRBJ1-1, with a tentative D call TRBD1 (5 bases). CDR3 length: 16 residues. V was cut by 5 bases and J by 0 bases, with 16 bases left in between. Germline CDR1 and CDR2: LGHNA and YSLEER. The DNA of the CDR3 is TGCGCCAGCAGCAAGCGGGACGGCCTGATGAACACTGAAGCTTTCTTT. This encodes CASSKRDGLMNTEAFF.

The chain combines TRBV28 with TRBJ1-2; D uncertain. Per germline, CDR1 MDHEN and CDR2 SYDVKM. The ends were cut back, 5 bases at V and 4 bases at J, with 14 bases in the middle. The CDR3 has 14 residues. The CDR3 DNA reads TGTGCCAGCAGTCTCCCCCCAGAAAGCTATGGCTACACCTTC. It yields the protein CASSLPPESYGYTF.

The count of this clone is one. The chain has TRBV5-6 and TRBJ1-2; maybe TRBD1 (5 bases). The germline gives CDR1 SGHDT, CDR2 YYEEEE. Trimming stripped 0 bases from V and 8 bases from J, with 11 bases between. This CDR3 contains 13 residues. The CDR3 nucleotides are TGTGCCAGCAGCTTGGAGGGGCTAGTAGGCTACACCTTC. Protein: CASSLEGLVGYTF.

Note on this clone: The identical CDR3 is also encoded by other nucleotide sequences in the sample. V is TRBV6-5 and J is TRBJ2-5, with 9 bases matching TRBD1. With V trimmed by 5 bases and J by 4 bases, 8 bases remained unmatched. Germline V gene sequence: CDR1 MNHEY, CDR2 SVGAGI. The CDR3 has 15 amino acids. The CDR3 region is CASSPTGGLGETQYF. The DNA of the CDR3 is TGTGCCAGCAGTCCTACAGGGGGCCTCGGAGAGACCCAGTACTTC.

As to this clone: One junction end does not reproduce the germline sequence, and a read error may be involved. V usage is TRBV7-8 and J usage is TRBJ2-1; TRBD2 aligns across 8 bases. Germline values: CDR1 SGHVS, CDR2 FQNEAQ. The CDR3 sequence is 16 residues long. The CDR3 DNA reads as TGTGCCAGCAGCGTAGCCTGGACTAGCCGCCACAATGAGCAGTTCTTC. Translating gives CASSVAWTSRHNEQFF. Using reference TRBV7-8 and TRBJ2-1 for the parts outside the CDR3, the full variable domain is GAGVSQSPRYKVAKRGQDVALRCDPISGHVSLFWYQQALGQGPEFLTYFQNEAQLDKSGLPSDRFFAERPEGSVSTLKIQRTQQEDSAVYLCASSVAWTSRHNEQFFGPGTRLTVL.

This clone was seen just once. The V gene is TRBV30, the J gene TRBJ2-2; 14 nucleotides align to TRBD2. V shed 5 bases, J shed 1 base, and the junction held 9 bases outside the gene matches. The germline V gene encodes CDR1 GTSNPN and CDR2 SVGIG (reference sequence). This CDR3 is 18 amino acids long. The CDR3 region is CAWEPGLAGAMNTGELFF. The CDR3 bases are TGTGCCTGGGAACCGGGACTAGCGGGGGCAATGAACACCGGGGAGCTGTTTTTT. Combining the CDR3 with reference TRBV30 and TRBJ2-2 gives the whole variable domain SQTIHQWPATLVQPVGSPLSLECTVEGTSNPNLYWYRQAAGRGLQLLFYSVGIGQISSEVPQNLSASRPQDRQFILSSKKLLLSDSGFYLCAWEPGLAGAMNTGELFFGEGSRLTVL.

This clone occurred a few times. The chain uses TRBV29-1 and TRBJ2-3; TRBD2 is a possible D gene (5 bases). Trimming removed 0 bases from V and 0 bases from J, with 10 bases in between. Germline-derived CDR1 and CDR2 are SQVTM and ANQGSEA. The CDR3 spans 15 residues. This CDR3 reads CSVEDGGLSTDTQYF. Written as DNA, the CDR3 is TGCAGCGTTGAAGATGGAGGACTGAGCACAGATACGCAGTATTTT.

This sequence joins TRBV5-5 and TRBJ1-2, with D perhaps TRBD1 (6 bases). Germline V lookup: CDR1 SGHKS, CDR2 YYEKEE (reference sequence). Between the trimmed V and J ends, which lost 2 bases and 4 bases, there was a span of 9 bases. The CDR3 is made up of 13 amino acids. CDR3 DNA: TGTGCCAGCAGCTTACAGGGCCCCTATGGCTACACCTTC. Amino acids: CASSLQGPYGYTF.

This chain connects TRBV9 to TRBJ2-7, with 7 bases fitting TRBD1. This CDR3 is built from 14 residues. Germline values: CDR1 SGDLS, CDR2 YYNGEE. V lost 2 bases to trimming and J lost 2 bases; unmatched junction nucleotides: 4. CDR3 coding DNA: TGTGCCAGCAGCGTCTCGACAGGGACCTACGAGCAGTACTTC. As protein: CASSVSTGTYEQYF.

The chain combines TRBV29-1 with TRBJ1-2, with no clear D. This CDR3 comprises 11 residues. Trimming cost V 4 bases and J 8 bases, with 11 bases left between them. CDR1 and CDR2 from the germline V gene are SQVTM and ANQGSEA. The CDR3 is CSVGDLEGYTF. The CDR3 region has the DNA TGCAGCGTTGGCGACTTAGAGGGCTACACCTTC. Supplemented by reference TRBV29-1 and TRBJ1-2, the full variable domain reads SAVISQKPSRDICQRGTSLTIQCQVDSQVTMMFWYRQQPGQSLTLIATANQGSEATYESGFVIDKFPISRPNLTFSTLTVSNMSPEDSSIYLCSVGDLEGYTFGSGTRLTVV.

This clone occurred once. The chain uses TRBV6-5 and TRBJ2-3; D perhaps matches TRBD1 (6 bases). Germline V lookup: CDR1 MNHEY, CDR2 SVGAGI. This CDR3 spans 13 amino acids. V was trimmed by 5 bases and J by 4 bases, leaving 10 bases between them. The CDR3 DNA reads TGTGCCAGCAGTCCAGCAGGGGCAGATACGCAGTATTTT. Translated: CASSPAGADTQYF.

The rearrangement links TRBV9 to TRBJ1-2; possible D gene TRBD1, 6 bases. This CDR3 is 15 amino acids long. Germline CDR1 reads SGDLS; CDR2 reads YYNGEE. The V end lost 3 bases, the J end lost 6 bases, and 18 bases lay between the germline ends. Written as DNA, the CDR3 is TGTGCCAGCAGCGCGAGGGGTTCGGCAGGGGATGGCTACACCTTC. The encoded protein is CASSARGSAGDGYTF.

The rearrangement uses TRBV6-1 and TRBJ2-2; 11 bases line up with TRBD2. V lost 4 bases to trimming and J lost 7 bases; unmatched junction nucleotides: 2. The germline gives CDR1 MNHNS, CDR2 SASEGT. The CDR3 runs 14 residues. CDR3 nucleotides: TGTGCCAGCAGTGTAGCGGGGGGGGTCGGGGAGCTGTTTTTT. It encodes CASSVAGGVGELFF.

CDR3 region: CASRTIGREYNEQFF. The DNA of the CDR3 is TGCGCCAGCAGAACGATCGGACGGGAGTACAATGAGCAGTTCTTC. The chain employs TRBV23-1 and TRBJ2-1; tentative D call: TRBD2 (6 bases). TRBV23-1 qualifies as an ORF whose function is uncertain. Trimming removed 6 bases at V and 4 bases at J, with 16 bases between. The CDR3 contains 15 residues.

This sequence joins TRBV7-9 and TRBJ1-4; TRBD1 aligns across 8 bases. The trim removed 5 bases at V and 6 bases at J, leaving 8 bases unmatched. CDR3 length equals 15 residues. Per the germline V gene, CDR1 is SEHNR and CDR2 is FQNEAQ (reference sequence). CDR3 DNA: TGTGCCAGCAGCGCGGGGACAGGAGACTATGAAAAACTGTTTTTT. Its protein is CASSAGTGDYEKLFF.

The V call is TRBV7-9, the J call TRBJ2-1; possible D gene TRBD2, 6 bases. Germline-derived CDR1 and CDR2 are SEHNR and FQNEAQ (reference sequence). This CDR3 comprises 14 residues. The V gene lost 7 bases and the J gene lost 7 bases, with 17 bases spanning the gap. CDR3 in amino acids: CASIRAGGWNEQFF. Written as DNA, the CDR3 is TGTGCCAGCATAAGAGCGGGTGGGTGGAATGAGCAGTTCTTC.

This chain uses TRBV6-6 with TRBJ1-1; D ambiguous. The CDR3 contains 15 residues. The germline V and J ends were trimmed by 6 bases and 4 bases, with 18 bases remaining between them. In germline, CDR1 is MNHNY, CDR2 SVGAGI (reference sequence). CDR3 sequence: CASSYPPRERTEAFF. The DNA of the CDR3 is TGTGCCAGCAGCTATCCTCCAAGGGAGCGCACTGAAGCTTTCTTT.

This clone showed up just a few times. The chain has TRBV11-1 and TRBJ1-4; a weak D match, TRBD1 (5 bases). With 3 bases removed from V and 5 bases from J, the gap between germline ends came to 10 bases. The germline V gene has CDR1 SGHAT and CDR2 FQDESV (reference sequence). There are 14 residues in the CDR3. The CDR3 bases are TGTGCCAGCAGCTTTGGGGGGACCAATGAAAAACTGTTTTTT. Translation gives CASSFGGTNEKLFF.

This sequence joins TRBV7-9 and TRBJ1-5, with D possibly TRBD1 on 6 matching bases. The germline V and J ends were trimmed by 4 bases and 6 bases, with 10 bases remaining between them. This CDR3 comprises 13 residues. Germline assignment: CDR1 SEHNR and CDR2 FQNEAQ (reference sequence). The CDR3 sequence is CASSSGAAQPQHF. DNA for the CDR3: TGTGCCAGCAGCTCAGGGGCCGCTCAGCCCCAGCATTTT. Looking up the rest from reference TRBV7-9 and TRBJ1-5 gives the full variable domain: DTGVSQNPRHKITKRGQNVTFRCDPISEHNRLYWYRQTLGQGPEFLTYFQNEAQLEKSRLLSDRFSAERPKGSFSTLEIQRTEQGDSAMYLCASSSGAAQPQHFGDGTRLSIL.

This chain joins TRBV30 and TRBJ2-7; D gene uncertain. Germline lookup yields CDR1 GTSNPN and CDR2 SVGIG (reference sequence). The CDR3 contains 12 residues. V lost 4 bases and J lost 0, with 7 bases in between. The CDR3 region has the DNA TGTGCCTGGACCGAGGACTCCTACGAGCAGTACTTC. It codes for CAWTEDSYEQYF.

This rearrangement joins TRBV15 to TRBJ1-5, with 7 bases fitting TRBD1. V dropped 1 base and J dropped 4; count of bases not matched to a gene: 1. Per germline, CDR1 LNHNV and CDR2 YYDKDF (reference sequence). The CDR3 is 14 residues long. This CDR3 reads CATSRAQGNQPQHF. Written as DNA, the CDR3 is TGTGCCACCAGCAGAGCACAGGGGAATCAGCCCCAGCATTTT.

About this clone: One end of the junction varies from germline; a read error may be responsible. The chain is built from TRBV27 and TRBJ2-1; 12 bases fit TRBD1. The CDR3 loop spans 15 amino acids. The germline V gene has CDR1 MNHEY and CDR2 SMNVEV (reference sequence). The CDR3 nucleotides are TGTGCCGGCAGGGGATTGGGACAGGGGGCCAATGAGCAGTTCTTC. Translated: CAGRGLGQGANEQFF.

CDR3 sequence: CAFSGTSDQGAQYF. As DNA, the CDR3 is TGTGCCTTCTCCGGGACTAGCGACCAGGGGGCCCAGTACTTC. The V and J genes are TRBV30 and TRBJ2-5; 10 bases align to TRBD2. CDR1 and CDR2 from the germline V gene are GTSNPN and SVGIG (reference sequence). This CDR3 spans 14 amino acids. Unmatched junction bases numbered 14, after V lost 7 bases and J lost 9 bases.

Remarks on this clone: One junction end disagrees with the germline gene, perhaps due to a read error. The same CDR3 arises from other DNA sequences in this sample as well. This rearrangement joins TRBV6-5 to TRBJ1-1; D unclear. The length of the CDR3 is 13 residues. The germline V gene encodes CDR1 MNHEY and CDR2 SVGAGI. CDR3 loop: CASTPGLATEAFF. The CDR3 DNA sequence: TGTGCCAGCACCCCGGGCCTAGCCACTGAAGCCTTCTTT.

This clone was recorded a few times. The chain combines TRBV5-4 with TRBJ1-6; maybe TRBD1 (6 bases). The ends were cut back, 1 base at V and 7 bases at J, with 9 bases in the middle. Per germline, CDR1 SGHNT and CDR2 YYREEE (reference sequence). This CDR3 is built from 14 residues. CDR3 region: CASSLRTENSPLHF. The CDR3 DNA sequence: TGTGCCAGCAGCTTGAGGACAGAAAATTCACCCCTCCACTTT.

The chain carries TRBV5-1 and TRBJ2-5; a possible D gene is TRBD2 (6 bases). CDR1 is SGHRS and CDR2 is YFSETQ in the germline V gene. V was clipped by 0 bases and J by 1 base, with 7 bases between them. There are 14 residues in the CDR3. Written as DNA, the CDR3 is TGCGCCAGCAGCTTGGGGGACTTCCAAGAGACCCAGTACTTC. It encodes CASSLGDFQETQYF.

This clone was seen only a few times. The sample contains more than one DNA sequence encoding this CDR3. This chain joins TRBV5-1 and TRBJ1-3; D remains ambiguous. Germline values: CDR1 SGHRS, CDR2 YFSETQ. The V and J ends lost 0 bases and 1 base respectively, with 5 bases between them. CDR3 length: 14 residues. The CDR3 is CASSLAGSGNTIYF. Here the CDR3 DNA reads TGCGCCAGCAGCTTGGCGGGTTCTGGAAACACCATATATTTT.

This chain uses TRBV19 with TRBJ1-1, with D perhaps matching TRBD1 (6 bases). CDR1 and CDR2 (germline): LNHDA, SQIVND (reference sequence). The CDR3 is 15 residues long. The V end was cut by 3 bases, the J end by 1 base, with 12 bases between. The CDR3 DNA follows: TGTGCCAGTAGTATCTCAGGGGCTCGGAACACTGAAGCTTTCTTT. Protein sequence: CASSISGARNTEAFF.

This chain connects TRBV11-3 to TRBJ1-1, with D unclear. Germline values: CDR1 SGHNT, CDR2 YENEEA. Trimming left V 4 bases short and J 4 bases short, with 10 bases between. The CDR3 extends over 13 amino acids. The CDR3 DNA follows: TGTGCCAGCAGCTCCGGGAGGACCACTGAAGCTTTCTTT. This encodes CASSSGRTTEAFF.

V and J are TRBV7-9 and TRBJ2-7, with TRBD2 matching 12 bases. CDR3 length equals 15 residues. V gave up 5 bases and J gave up 2 bases; unmatched junction bases: 4. In germline, CDR1 is SEHNR, CDR2 FQNEAQ (reference sequence). CDR3 residues: CASSAGLAGTYEQYF. The CDR3 bases are TGTGCCAGCAGCGCCGGACTAGCGGGGACCTACGAGCAGTACTTC.

The chain has TRBV15 and TRBJ1-1; D may be TRBD1 (5 bases). CDR1 is LNHNV, CDR2 YYDKDF, per germline (reference sequence). Trimming shortened V by 1 base and J by 1 base, and 16 bases separated the two germline ends. This CDR3 is 17 amino acids long. This CDR3 reads CATSRGQGMVANTEAFF. The CDR3 DNA is TGTGCCACCAGCAGAGGCCAGGGTATGGTCGCGAACACTGAAGCTTTCTTT. Based on the CDR3 plus reference TRBV15 and TRBJ1-1, the full variable domain is DAMVIQNPRYQVTQFGKPVTLSCSQTLNHNVMYWYQQKSSQAPKLLFHYYDKDFNNEADTPDNFQSRRPNTSFCFLDIRSPGLGDTAMYLCATSRGQGMVANTEAFFGQGTRLTVV.

This chain joins TRBV7-3 and TRBJ2-3; the match to TRBD2 covers 12 bases. The CDR3 consists of 16 residues. Unmatched junction bases numbered 6, after V lost 2 bases and J lost 6 bases. Germline CDR1 is SGHTA and CDR2 is FQGTGA. The CDR3 nucleotides read TGTGCCAGCAGCTTATCCGGACTAGCGGGGTCGGATACGCAGTATTTT. Translating gives CASSLSGLAGSDTQYF. Combining the CDR3 with reference TRBV7-3 and TRBJ2-3 gives the whole variable domain GAGVSQTPSNKVTEKGKYVELRCDPISGHTALYWYRQSLGQGPEFLIYFQGTGAADDSGLPNDRFFAVRPEGSVSTLKIQRTERGDSAVYLCASSLSGLAGSDTQYFGPGTRLTVL.